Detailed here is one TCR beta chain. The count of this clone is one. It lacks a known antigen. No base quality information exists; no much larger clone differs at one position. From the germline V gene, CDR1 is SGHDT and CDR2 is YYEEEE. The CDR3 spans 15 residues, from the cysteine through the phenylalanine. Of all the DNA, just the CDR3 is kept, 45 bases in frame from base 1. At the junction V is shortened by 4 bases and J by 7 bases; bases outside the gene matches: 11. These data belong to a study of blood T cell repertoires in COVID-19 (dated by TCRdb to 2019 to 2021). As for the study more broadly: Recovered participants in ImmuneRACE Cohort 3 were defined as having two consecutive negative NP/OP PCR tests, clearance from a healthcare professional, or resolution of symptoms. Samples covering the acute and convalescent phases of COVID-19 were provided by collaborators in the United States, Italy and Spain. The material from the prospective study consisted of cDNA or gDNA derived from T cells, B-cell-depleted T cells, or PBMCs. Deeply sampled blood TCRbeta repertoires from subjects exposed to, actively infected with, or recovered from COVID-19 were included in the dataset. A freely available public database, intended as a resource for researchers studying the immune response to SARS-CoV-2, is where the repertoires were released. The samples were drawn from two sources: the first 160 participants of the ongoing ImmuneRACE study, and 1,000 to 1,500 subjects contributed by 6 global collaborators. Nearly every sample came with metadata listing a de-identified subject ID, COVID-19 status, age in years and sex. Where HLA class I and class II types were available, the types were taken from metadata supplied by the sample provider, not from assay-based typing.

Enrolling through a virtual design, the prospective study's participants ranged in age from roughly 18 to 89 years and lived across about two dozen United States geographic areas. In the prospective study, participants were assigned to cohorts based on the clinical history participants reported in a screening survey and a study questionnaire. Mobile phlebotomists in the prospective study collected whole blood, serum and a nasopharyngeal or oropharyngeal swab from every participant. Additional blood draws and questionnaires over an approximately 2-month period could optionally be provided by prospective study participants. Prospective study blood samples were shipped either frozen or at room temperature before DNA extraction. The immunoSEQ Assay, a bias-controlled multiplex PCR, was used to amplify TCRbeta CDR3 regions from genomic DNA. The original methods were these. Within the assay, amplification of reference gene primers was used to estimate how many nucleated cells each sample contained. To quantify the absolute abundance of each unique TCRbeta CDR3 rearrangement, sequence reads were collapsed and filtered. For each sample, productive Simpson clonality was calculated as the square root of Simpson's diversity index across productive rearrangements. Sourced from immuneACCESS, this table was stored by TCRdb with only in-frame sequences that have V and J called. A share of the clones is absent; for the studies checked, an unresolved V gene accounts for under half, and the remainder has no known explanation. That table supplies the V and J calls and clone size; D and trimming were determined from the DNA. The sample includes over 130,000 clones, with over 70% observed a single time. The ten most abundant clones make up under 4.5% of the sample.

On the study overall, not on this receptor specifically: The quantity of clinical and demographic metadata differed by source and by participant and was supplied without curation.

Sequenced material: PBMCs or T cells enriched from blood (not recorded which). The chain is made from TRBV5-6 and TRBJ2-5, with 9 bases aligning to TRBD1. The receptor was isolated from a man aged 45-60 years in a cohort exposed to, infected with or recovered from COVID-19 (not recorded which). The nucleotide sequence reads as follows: TGTGCCAGCAGCCCATCGGGACAGGGTTTTGGGACCCAGTACTTC. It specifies CASSPSGQGFGTQYF.